Detailed here is one T cell receptor beta chain. Its antigen target is currently unknown. Base qualities are not provided; no much larger clone lies one nucleotide away. TCRbeta CDR3 regions were amplified from genomic DNA using the immunoSEQ Assay, a bias-controlled multiplex PCR. As for how the authors treated the data: Nucleated cell counts per sample were estimated from amplification of reference gene primers within the assay. To quantify the absolute abundance of each unique TCRbeta CDR3 rearrangement, sequence reads were collapsed and filtered. For each sample, productive Simpson clonality was calculated as the square root of Simpson's diversity index across productive rearrangements. This immuneACCESS table, as held by TCRdb, lists in-frame sequences with V and J called but not all clones. Of the missing ones, under half trace to an unresolved V gene in checked studies; the others have no known cause. V, J and clone size are taken as reported in that table, and D and trimming were inferred from the DNA itself. The sample table contains a few hundred thousand clones; only one count was recorded for 70% to 90% of them. Around 4.5% of the sample lies in the top ten.

Taken from cysteine to phenylalanine, the CDR3 has 16 residues. CDR3 DNA only is kept here, 48 bases in frame from base 1. CDR1 is given as SQVTM and CDR2 as ANQGSEA, both from the germline V gene. The V end gives up 3 bases and the J end 0 bases, leaving 1 base in the junction not matched to a gene. Enrolling through a virtual design, the prospective study's participants ranged in age from about 18 to 89 years and lived across roughly 23 United States geographic areas. Cohort assignment in the prospective study relied on participant-reported clinical history from a screening survey and a study questionnaire. A participant counted as exposed if, within 2 weeks of entering the study, that participant had been in contact with someone who had a PCR-confirmed or clinician-diagnosed COVID-19 case. Each participant in the prospective study had whole blood, serum and a nasopharyngeal or oropharyngeal swab collected by mobile phlebotomists. Participants in the prospective study had the option to provide additional blood draws and questionnaires over a roughly two-month period. Before DNA extraction, blood samples from the prospective study were shipped at room temperature or frozen.

This entry belongs to a study of blood T cell repertoires in COVID-19 (TCRdb year 2020). Broadly, across the study: Samples covering the acute and convalescent phases of COVID-19 were provided by collaborators in the United States, Italy and Spain. The prospective study material was composed of cDNA or gDNA derived from T cells, B-cell-depleted T cells, or PBMCs. Deeply sampled blood TCRbeta repertoires from subjects exposed to, actively infected with, or recovered from COVID-19 were included in the dataset. The repertoires were released in a freely available public database intended as a resource for research on the immune response to SARS-CoV-2. Samples came from the ongoing ImmuneRACE study (first 160 participants) plus 1,254 subjects from 6 global collaborators. Nearly every sample came with metadata listing a de-identified subject ID, COVID-19 status, age in years and sex. Where available, HLA class I and class II types were obtained from metadata supplied by the sample provider rather than from assay-based typing. Study-wide findings and limitations: How much clinical and demographic metadata was included differed by source and by participant, and the metadata was provided uncurated.

The rearranged chain carries TRBV29-1 and TRBJ2-6; 11 of the junction bases match TRBD1. The sequence was collected from a woman younger than 45 who had been exposed to COVID-19. The sample taken for sequencing was PBMCs or T cells enriched from blood (not recorded which). The DNA sequence follows: TGCAGCGTTGACGGGACAGGGGGCTCTGGGGCCAACGTCCTGACTTTC. Its amino acids are CSVDGTGGSGANVLTF.